Below, 30 T cell receptor beta chains from the same sample are listed, as sequenced in a study of cytomegalovirus exposure and HLA in healthy donors. Both 60 Vbeta primers and 13 Jbeta primers went into the PCR. Using immunoSEQ multiplex PCR, the repertoire was profiled, and TCRdb retains in-frame clones only, with some absent. This table holds 150,000 to 200,000 clones, roughly 77% found once. The sample comprised PBMCs. These receptors all stem from a man between 40 and 49 years old in good health and CMV-seropositive.

This chain uses TRBV6-9 with TRBJ2-7; D possibly corresponds to TRBD1 (5 bases). The germline V gene encodes CDR1 MNHGY and CDR2 SVAAGI. This CDR3 comprises 20 residues. V was shortened by 2 bases and J by 9 bases, with 35 bases between the two germline ends. CDR3 nucleotide sequence: TGTGCCAGCAGTTATAGAAGGACATCTGGCAGCCAGAGACCATTACGAGCGCAGTACTTC. This sequence encodes CASSYRRTSGSQRPLRAQYF.

This clone has only one observation. This chain connects TRBV28 to TRBJ2-4; TRBD1 matches at 8 bases. This CDR3 contains 16 residues. After removal of 5 bases from V and 0 bases from J, the junction contained 6 bases not matched to a gene. The V gene's germline CDR1 is MDHEN and CDR2 SYDVKM. CDR3 bases: TGTGCCAGCAGTCACGGACAGGGCATAGCCAAAAACATTCAGTACTTC. As protein: CASSHGQGIAKNIQYF.

This chain connects TRBV29-1 to TRBJ2-4; TRBD2 matches at 10 bases. Germline V gives CDR1 SQVTM, CDR2 ANQGSEA. Trimming took 4 bases from V and 8 from J; bases not matched to a gene: 14. This CDR3 contains 16 residues. The CDR3 DNA follows: TGCAGCGTTGGGCCCACTAGCGGGGCGGTAGGTGACATTCAGTACTTC. It translates to CSVGPTSGAVGDIQYF.

The chain couples TRBV4-2 to TRBJ2-3; weak D call: TRBD2 (6 bases). The CDR3 runs 17 residues. Germline-derived CDR1 and CDR2 are LGHNA and YNFKEQ. The V end lost 4 bases, the J end lost 3 bases, and 20 bases lay between the germline ends. CDR3 residues: CASSLLWREEGTDTQYF. In DNA form, the CDR3 reads TGTGCCAGCAGCCTACTTTGGAGAGAGGAGGGTACAGATACGCAGTATTTT.

The chain links TRBV10-3 to TRBJ2-5; D unclear. Germline V gene lookup returns CDR1 ENHRY and CDR2 SYGVKD. Trimming left V 3 bases short and J 0 bases short, with 11 bases between. This CDR3 contains 15 residues. CDR3 sequence: CAISDLSVDQETQYF. For the CDR3, the DNA is TGTGCCATCAGTGATCTGTCGGTTGACCAAGAGACCCAGTACTTC.

The rearrangement links TRBV30 to TRBJ1-2, with 8 bases matching TRBD1. The CDR3 runs to 16 residues. Germline CDR1 GTSNPN, CDR2 SVGIG (reference sequence). Trimming took 4 bases from V and 1 from J; bases not matched to a gene: 11. CDR3 sequence reads: CAWNTGTGQDNYGYTF. CDR3 nucleotide sequence: TGTGCCTGGAACACTGGTACGGGACAGGATAACTATGGCTACACCTTC.

The CDR3 is CAISERDRGLHEQFF. As DNA, the CDR3 is TGTGCCATCAGTGAGCGGGACAGGGGTTTACATGAGCAGTTCTTC. The chain uses TRBV10-3 and TRBJ2-1; TRBD1 agrees at 10 bases. Germline CDR1 reads ENHRY; CDR2 reads SYGVKD. The CDR3 has 15 amino acids. J gave up 8 bases and V 2 bases, and 6 bases lay outside the gene matches.

The chain recombines TRBV6-5 with TRBJ2-7, with D perhaps TRBD1 (6 bases). The germline V and J ends were trimmed by 7 bases and 7 bases, with 14 bases remaining between them. CDR1 and CDR2 (germline): MNHEY, SVGAGI. The CDR3 covers 12 residues. CDR3 nucleotides: TGTGCCAGCAAAGACAGGTTAGGTGAGCAGTACTTC. Protein product: CASKDRLGEQYF.

This clone was detected only a few times. This chain connects TRBV7-9 to TRBJ1-4, with a weak D call TRBD1 (6 bases). The V end was cut by 10 bases, the J end by 8 bases, with 14 bases between. The CDR3 has 12 amino acids. CDR1 and CDR2 from the germline V gene are SEHNR and FQNEAQ (reference sequence). Written as DNA, the CDR3 is TGTGCCACCCAGGGGTCTGGGGAAAAACTGTTTTTT. This sequence encodes CATQGSGEKLFF.

The chain carries TRBV5-8 and TRBJ1-1; 7 nucleotides match TRBD1. J was trimmed by 6 bases and V by 4 bases; bases with no gene match: 0. Per germline, CDR1 SGHTS and CDR2 YDEGEE. This CDR3 region has 11 residues. The CDR3 sequence is CASSGTAEAFF. The CDR3 nucleotides read TGTGCCAGCAGCGGGACAGCTGAAGCTTTCTTT.

V gene TRBV7-9 combines with J gene TRBJ1-2; 7 nucleotides align to TRBD1. V lost 0 bases, J lost 5 bases, and 9 bases stayed unmatched. Per germline, CDR1 SEHNR and CDR2 FQNEAQ (reference sequence). The CDR3 sequence is 16 residues long. CDR3 residues: CASSLAVTGLGYGYTF. CDR3 coding DNA: TGTGCCAGCAGCTTAGCGGTGACAGGGCTGGGGTATGGCTACACCTTC. Variable domain in full (rest from reference TRBV7-9 and TRBJ1-2): DTGVSQNPRHKITKRGQNVTFRCDPISEHNRLYWYRQTLGQGPEFLTYFQNEAQLEKSRLLSDRFSAERPKGSFSTLEIQRTEQGDSAMYLCASSLAVTGLGYGYTFGSGTRLTVV.

The V call is TRBV6-5, the J call TRBJ2-5, with a tentative D call TRBD2 (5 bases). Germline assignment: CDR1 MNHEY and CDR2 SVGAGI. V was trimmed by 1 base and J by 5 bases, leaving 11 bases between them. The CDR3 loop spans 14 amino acids. The CDR3 DNA is TGTGCCAGCAGTTACTTACTAGTCGGGGAGACCCAGTACTTC. It encodes CASSYLLVGETQYF.

The V gene is TRBV5-1, the J gene TRBJ2-1; 7 bases line up with TRBD2. J gave up 3 bases and V 4 bases, and 7 bases lay outside the gene matches. Germline lookup yields CDR1 SGHRS and CDR2 YFSETQ. The CDR3 extends over 15 amino acids. The CDR3 here is CASSRGEENYNEQFF. The CDR3 nucleotides are TGCGCCAGCAGCCGGGGGGAGGAAAACTACAATGAGCAGTTCTTC. Full variable domain (missing parts from reference TRBV5-1 and TRBJ2-1): KAGVTQTPRYLIKTRGQQVTLSCSPISGHRSVSWYQQTPGQGLQFLFEYFSETQRNKGNFPGRFSGRQFSNSRSEMNVSTLELGDSALYLCASSRGEENYNEQFFGPGTRLTVL.

The rearrangement links TRBV18 to TRBJ2-5, with 8 positions matching TRBD2. CDR1 KGHSH and CDR2 LQKENI come from the germline V gene. The CDR3 consists of 15 residues. J was trimmed by 5 bases and V by 5 bases; bases with no gene match: 10. CDR3 DNA sequence: TGTGCCAGCTCATCCCTTGGCCCGGGAGGGGAGACCCAGTACTTC. It is translated as CASSSLGPGGETQYF.

As regards this clone: At the DNA level, this CDR3 is encoded by other sequences in the same sample as well. This chain links TRBV6-1 with TRBJ1-6; 8 bases align to TRBD1. The J segment lost 4 bases and the V segment lost 5 bases, leaving 1 base of the junction unmatched. Germline assignment: CDR1 MNHNS and CDR2 SASEGT. The CDR3 is 14 residues long. The CDR3 region is CASSRQGYNSPLHF. The CDR3 DNA follows: TGTGCCAGCAGTCGACAGGGGTATAATTCACCCCTCCACTTT.

The V and J genes are TRBV5-5 and TRBJ1-6; D gene uncertain. The CDR3 has 16 amino acids. V lost 4 bases and J 8 bases, leaving 19 bases between the germline ends. The germline gives CDR1 SGHKS, CDR2 YYEKEE (reference sequence). In DNA, the CDR3 is TGTGCCAGCAGCCGTACCATGGCGGGCCCTCATTCACCCCTCCACTTT. This encodes CASSRTMAGPHSPLHF.

V and J are TRBV5-1 and TRBJ2-1; 11 nucleotides align to TRBD1. The V and J ends lost 5 bases and 10 bases, in that order; junction bases with no gene match: 8. The germline V gene has CDR1 SGHRS and CDR2 YFSETQ. CDR3 length: 14 amino acids. DNA for the CDR3: TGCGCCAGCAGATTAGGACAGGGGGCAGAGGAGCAGTTCTTC. This encodes CASRLGQGAEEQFF.

The chain employs TRBV29-1 and TRBJ2-7, with TRBD2 identical over 8 bases. The junction had 5 bases not matched to a gene; V was cut back by 4 bases and J by 3 bases. Germline V lookup: CDR1 SQVTM, CDR2 ANQGSEA. This CDR3 spans 13 amino acids. The CDR3 coding sequence is TGCAGCGTTGCCTTAGCGGGATTCTACGAGCAGTACTTC. It yields the protein CSVALAGFYEQYF.

This clone was counted once. The rearrangement uses TRBV10-2 and TRBJ2-1; 9 nucleotides align to TRBD2. The germline CDR1 and CDR2 sequences are WSHSY and SAAADI. V shed 3 bases and J 8 bases; nucleotides not matched to a gene: 17. The CDR3 is 18 amino acids. The CDR3 reads CASSDRKSGLAREDEQFF. The CDR3 DNA follows: TGCGCCAGCAGTGACCGGAAGTCGGGACTAGCAAGAGAAGATGAGCAGTTCTTC.

The chain combines TRBV9 with TRBJ2-1; 10 bases map to TRBD1. Germline lookup yields CDR1 SGDLS and CDR2 YYNGEE. The CDR3 covers 17 residues. V dropped 2 bases and J dropped 1; count of bases not matched to a gene: 6. CDR3 DNA: TGTGCCAGCAGCGTTGGACCGGGACAGGGGTCCTACAATGAGCAGTTCTTC. Its protein product is CASSVGPGQGSYNEQFF.

This chain links TRBV5-1 with TRBJ1-1, with D maybe TRBD1 (5 bases). Trimming took 2 bases from V and 11 from J, leaving 10 bases between them. This CDR3 is 11 amino acids long. Germline CDR1 reads SGHRS; CDR2 reads YFSETQ. In nucleotides, the CDR3 is TGCGCCAGCAGCTTTCAGGGTCGGGCTTTCTTT. Protein: CASSFQGRAFF.

The rearrangement uses TRBV19 and TRBJ2-1; 7 nucleotides agree with TRBD1. Germline V gives CDR1 LNHDA, CDR2 SQIVND (reference sequence). J was trimmed by 0 bases and V by 7 bases; bases with no gene match: 9. The CDR3 runs to 16 residues. Here the CDR3 reads CASNSQGPSSYNEQFF. The DNA of the CDR3 is TGTGCCAGTAACTCACAGGGGCCAAGCTCCTACAATGAGCAGTTCTTC.

The rearrangement links TRBV10-3 to TRBJ2-7; 7 bases line up with TRBD2. V dropped 6 bases and J dropped 4; count of bases not matched to a gene: 6. From germline, CDR1 is ENHRY and CDR2 SYGVKD. The CDR3 loop spans 13 amino acids. CDR3 loop: CAIRGGTAYEQYF. CDR3 nucleotide sequence: TGTGCCATCAGGGGGGGGACGGCTTACGAGCAGTACTTC.

The chain links TRBV7-2 to TRBJ2-3; 7 bases agree with TRBD2. V was clipped by 4 bases and J by 1 base; unmatched bases: 5. This CDR3 has 15 amino acids. Germline V gives CDR1 SGHTA, CDR2 FQGNSA. The CDR3 reads CASSSLATGTDTQYF. The DNA for the CDR3 is TGTGCCAGCAGCTCACTAGCGACCGGCACAGATACGCAGTATTTT.

CDR3 residues: CSVQQGAQETQYF. CDR3 DNA: TGCAGCGTTCAACAGGGGGCACAAGAGACCCAGTACTTC. The chain uses TRBV29-1 and TRBJ2-5, with 9 bases that match TRBD1. After removal of 5 bases from V and 2 bases from J, the junction contained 3 bases not matched to a gene. This CDR3 region has 13 residues. Germline CDR1 is SQVTM and CDR2 is ANQGSEA.

V is TRBV5-1 and J is TRBJ2-1; TRBD2 aligns across 7 bases. The CDR3 is 14 residues long. Per the germline V gene, CDR1 is SGHRS and CDR2 is YFSETQ. V lost 7 bases, J lost 4 bases, and 8 bases stayed unmatched. CDR3: CASFRDYLYNEQFF. CDR3 nucleotide sequence: TGCGCCAGCTTCCGGGACTACCTATACAATGAGCAGTTCTTC.

The chain uses TRBV4-3 and TRBJ2-1, with 9 bases lining up with TRBD2. Trimming at V came to 0 bases and at J to 8 bases, leaving 11 bases not matched to a gene. Germline CDR1 is LGHNA and CDR2 is YSLEER. This CDR3 spans 17 amino acids. For the CDR3, the DNA is TGCGCCAGCAGCCAAGATGGGGGGACTAGCCTCCTTTATGAGCAGTTCTTC. This codes for CASSQDGGTSLLYEQFF.

This chain uses TRBV5-8 with TRBJ2-7; 9 nucleotides agree with TRBD1. The V gene's germline CDR1 is SGHTS and CDR2 YDEGEE. Trimming removed 3 bases from V and 5 bases from J; junction bases left unmatched: 6. The CDR3 has 14 residues. This CDR3 is CASSSPGTGHEQYF. In DNA, the CDR3 is TGTGCCAGCAGCTCCCCAGGGACAGGGCACGAGCAGTACTTC.

CDR3 region: CASSVDAGSSYNEQFF. The CDR3 nucleotides are TGTGCCAGCAGCGTAGATGCGGGGAGCTCCTACAATGAGCAGTTCTTC. J is TRBJ2-1 and V is TRBV9; TRBD2 is a possible D gene (6 bases). V lost 0 bases and J lost 0, with 10 bases in between. The germline V gene encodes CDR1 SGDLS and CDR2 YYNGEE. This CDR3 spans 16 amino acids. Full variable domain (remainder filled in from reference TRBV9 and TRBJ2-1): DSGVTQTPKHLITATGQRVTLRCSPRSGDLSVYWYQQSLDQGLQFLIQYYNGEERAKGNILERFSAQQFPDLHSELNLSSLELGDSALYFCASSVDAGSSYNEQFFGPGTRLTVL.

CDR3 bases: TGTGCCAGCAGTTTATGGAGACAGGGGGCGGTCTCCTACAATGAGCAGTTCTTC. Translating gives CASSLWRQGAVSYNEQFF. The chain carries TRBV28 and TRBJ2-1; TRBD1 agrees at 10 bases. CDR1 and CDR2 from the germline V gene are MDHEN and SYDVKM. This CDR3 region has 18 residues. V shed 0 bases, J shed 0 bases, and the junction held 5 bases outside the gene matches.